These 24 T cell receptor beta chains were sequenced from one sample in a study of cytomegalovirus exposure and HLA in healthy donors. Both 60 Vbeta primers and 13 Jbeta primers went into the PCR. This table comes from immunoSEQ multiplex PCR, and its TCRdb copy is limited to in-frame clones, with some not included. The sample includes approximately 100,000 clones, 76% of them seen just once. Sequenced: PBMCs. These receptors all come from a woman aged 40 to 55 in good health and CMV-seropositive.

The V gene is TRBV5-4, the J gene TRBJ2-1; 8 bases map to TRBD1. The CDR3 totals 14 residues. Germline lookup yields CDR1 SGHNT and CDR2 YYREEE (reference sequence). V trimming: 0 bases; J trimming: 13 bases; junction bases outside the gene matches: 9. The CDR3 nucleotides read TGTGCCAGCAGCTTGGGGGGACAGGTCTTCTTTCAGTTCTTC. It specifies CASSLGGQVFFQFF.

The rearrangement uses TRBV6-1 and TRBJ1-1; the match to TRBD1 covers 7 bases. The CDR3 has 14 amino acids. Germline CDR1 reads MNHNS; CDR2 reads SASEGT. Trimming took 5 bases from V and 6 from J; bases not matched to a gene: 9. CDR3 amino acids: CASSLRQGGAEAFF. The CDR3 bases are TGTGCCAGCAGTTTACGACAGGGCGGGGCTGAAGCTTTCTTT.

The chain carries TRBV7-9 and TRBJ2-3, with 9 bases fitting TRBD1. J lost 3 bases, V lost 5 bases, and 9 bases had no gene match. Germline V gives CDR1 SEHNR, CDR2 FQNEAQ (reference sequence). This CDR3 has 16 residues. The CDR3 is CASSPTRGQGTDTQYF. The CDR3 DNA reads TGTGCCAGCAGCCCAACTCGGGGACAGGGAACAGATACGCAGTATTTT.

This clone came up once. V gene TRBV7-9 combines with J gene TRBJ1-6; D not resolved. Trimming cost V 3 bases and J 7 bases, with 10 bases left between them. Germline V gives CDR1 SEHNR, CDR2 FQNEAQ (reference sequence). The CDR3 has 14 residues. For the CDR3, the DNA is TGTGCCAGCAGCTTCGACACCATCAATTCACCCCTCCACTTT. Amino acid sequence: CASSFDTINSPLHF.

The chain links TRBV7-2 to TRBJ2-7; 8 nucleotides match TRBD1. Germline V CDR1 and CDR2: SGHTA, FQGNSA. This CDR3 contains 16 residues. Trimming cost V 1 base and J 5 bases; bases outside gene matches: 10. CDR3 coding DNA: TGTGCCAGCAGCTTAGTCCTTCTACAGGGGGTCGACGAGCAGTACTTC. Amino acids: CASSLVLLQGVDEQYF.

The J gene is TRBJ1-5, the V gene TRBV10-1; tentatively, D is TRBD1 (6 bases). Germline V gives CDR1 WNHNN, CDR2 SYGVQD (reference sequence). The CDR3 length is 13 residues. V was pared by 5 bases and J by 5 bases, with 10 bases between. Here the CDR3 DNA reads TGCGCCAGCAGTCAGGGGCCTTATCAGCCCCAGCATTTT. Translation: CASSQGPYQPQHF.

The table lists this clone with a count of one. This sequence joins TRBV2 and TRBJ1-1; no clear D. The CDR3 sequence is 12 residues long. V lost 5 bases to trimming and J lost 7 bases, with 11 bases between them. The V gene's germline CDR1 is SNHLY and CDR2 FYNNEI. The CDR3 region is CASSRELNEAFF. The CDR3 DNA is TGTGCCAGCAGTAGGGAGTTGAATGAAGCTTTCTTT.

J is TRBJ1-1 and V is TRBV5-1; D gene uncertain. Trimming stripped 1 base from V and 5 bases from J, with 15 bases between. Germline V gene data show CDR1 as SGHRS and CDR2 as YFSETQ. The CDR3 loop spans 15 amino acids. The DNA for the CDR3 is TGCGCCAGCAGCTTGTCTAGCCTCATCGGGACTGAAGCTTTCTTT. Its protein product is CASSLSSLIGTEAFF.

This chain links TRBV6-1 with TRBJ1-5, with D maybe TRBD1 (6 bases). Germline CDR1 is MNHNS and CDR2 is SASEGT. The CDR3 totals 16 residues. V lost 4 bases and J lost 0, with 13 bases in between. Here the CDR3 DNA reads TGTGCCAGCAGTGGAACAGGGACGTTTAGCAATCAGCCCCAGCATTTT. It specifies CASSGTGTFSNQPQHF.

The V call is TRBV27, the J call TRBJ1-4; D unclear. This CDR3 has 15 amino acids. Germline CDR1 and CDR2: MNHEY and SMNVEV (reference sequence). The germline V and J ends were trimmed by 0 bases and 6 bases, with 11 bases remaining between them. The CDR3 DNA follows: TGTGCCAGCAGTTTATCGGGCAGGAACGATGAAAAACTGTTTTTT. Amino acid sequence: CASSLSGRNDEKLFF.

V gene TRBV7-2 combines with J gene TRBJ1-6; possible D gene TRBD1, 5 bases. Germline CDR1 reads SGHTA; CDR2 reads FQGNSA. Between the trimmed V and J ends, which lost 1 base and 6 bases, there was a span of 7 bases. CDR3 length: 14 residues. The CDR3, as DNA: TGTGCCAGCAGCTTAGGAGACAGTAATTCACCCCTCCACTTT. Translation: CASSLGDSNSPLHF.

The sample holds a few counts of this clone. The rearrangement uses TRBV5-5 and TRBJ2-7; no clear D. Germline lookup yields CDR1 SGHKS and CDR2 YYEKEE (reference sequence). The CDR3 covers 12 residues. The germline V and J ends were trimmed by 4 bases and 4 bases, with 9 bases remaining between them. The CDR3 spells CASSHPGYEQYF. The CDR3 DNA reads TGTGCCAGCAGCCACCCGGGTTACGAGCAGTACTTC.

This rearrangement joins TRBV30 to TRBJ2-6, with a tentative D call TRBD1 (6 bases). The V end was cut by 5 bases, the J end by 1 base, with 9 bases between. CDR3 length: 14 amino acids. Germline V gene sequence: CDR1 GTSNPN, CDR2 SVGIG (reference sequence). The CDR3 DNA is TGTGCCTGGGCCAGGGGTTCTGGGGCCAACGTCCTGACTTTC. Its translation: CAWARGSGANVLTF. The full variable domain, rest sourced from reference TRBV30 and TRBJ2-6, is SQTIHQWPATLVQPVGSPLSLECTVEGTSNPNLYWYRQAAGRGLQLLFYSVGIGQISSEVPQNLSASRPQDRQFILSSKKLLLSDSGFYLCAWARGSGANVLTFGAGSRLTVL.

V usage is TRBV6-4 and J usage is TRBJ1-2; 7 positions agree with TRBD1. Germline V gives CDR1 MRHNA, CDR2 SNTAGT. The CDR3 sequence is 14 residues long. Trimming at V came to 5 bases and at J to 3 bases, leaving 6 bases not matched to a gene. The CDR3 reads CASSTWTGDYGYTF. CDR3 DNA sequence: TGTGCCAGCAGTACTTGGACAGGTGACTATGGCTACACCTTC.

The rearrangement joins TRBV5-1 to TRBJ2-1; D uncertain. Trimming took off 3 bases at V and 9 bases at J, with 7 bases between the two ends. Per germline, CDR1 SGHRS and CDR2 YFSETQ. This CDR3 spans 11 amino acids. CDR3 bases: TGCGCCAGCAGCTATCAGGTTGAGCAGTTCTTC. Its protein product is CASSYQVEQFF.

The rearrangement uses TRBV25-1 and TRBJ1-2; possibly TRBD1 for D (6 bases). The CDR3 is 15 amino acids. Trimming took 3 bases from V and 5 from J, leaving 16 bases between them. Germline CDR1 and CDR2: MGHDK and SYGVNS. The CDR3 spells CASSEGTFRGYGYTF. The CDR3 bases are TGTGCCAGCAGTGAGGGGACATTTAGGGGGTATGGCTACACCTTC.

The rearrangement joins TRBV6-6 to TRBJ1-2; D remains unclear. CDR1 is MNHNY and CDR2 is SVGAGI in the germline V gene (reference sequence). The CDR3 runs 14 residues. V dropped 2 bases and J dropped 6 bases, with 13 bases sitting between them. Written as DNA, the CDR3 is TGTGCCAGCAGTTACAGCGAAGGATTTAATGGCTACACCTTC. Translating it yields CASSYSEGFNGYTF.

The CDR3 is CASRQGYNYGYTF. In DNA, the CDR3 is TGCGCCAGCAGACAGGGGTACAACTATGGCTACACCTTC. The chain carries TRBV5-1 and TRBJ1-2; TRBD1 matches at 7 bases. The trim removed 5 bases at V and 2 bases at J, leaving 3 bases unmatched. This CDR3 has 13 residues. Per the germline V gene, CDR1 is SGHRS and CDR2 is YFSETQ.

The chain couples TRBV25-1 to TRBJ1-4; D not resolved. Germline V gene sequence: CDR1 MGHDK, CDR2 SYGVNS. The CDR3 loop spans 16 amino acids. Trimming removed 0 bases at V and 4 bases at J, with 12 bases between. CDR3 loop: CASSEYIGQNNEKLFF. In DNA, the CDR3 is TGTGCCAGCAGTGAATATATTGGCCAGAATAATGAAAAACTGTTTTTT.

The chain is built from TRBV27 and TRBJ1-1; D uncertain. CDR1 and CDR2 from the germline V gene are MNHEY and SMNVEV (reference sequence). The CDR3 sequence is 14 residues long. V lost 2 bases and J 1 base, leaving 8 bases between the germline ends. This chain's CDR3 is CASSLKAANTEAFF. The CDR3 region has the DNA TGTGCCAGCAGTTTAAAGGCGGCGAACACTGAAGCTTTCTTT.

CDR3 amino acids: CASNFPASSYEQFF. The CDR3 bases are TGTGCCAGCAATTTTCCGGCTAGCTCATATGAGCAGTTCTTC. V and J are TRBV5-5 and TRBJ2-1; the D gene is possibly TRBD2 (5 bases). Deletions cut 6 bases from V and 8 bases from J, with 18 bases between. The CDR3 contains 14 residues. Looked up from germline, CDR1 is SGHKS and CDR2 is YYEKEE (reference sequence).

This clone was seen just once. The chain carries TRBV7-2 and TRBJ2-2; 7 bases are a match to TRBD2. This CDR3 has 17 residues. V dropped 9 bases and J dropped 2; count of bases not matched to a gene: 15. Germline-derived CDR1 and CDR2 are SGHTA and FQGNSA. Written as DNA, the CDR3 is TGTGCCAGGAGGACCCAGGGCGGGGGTTCAAACACCGGGGAGCTGTTTTTT. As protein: CARRTQGGGSNTGELFF.

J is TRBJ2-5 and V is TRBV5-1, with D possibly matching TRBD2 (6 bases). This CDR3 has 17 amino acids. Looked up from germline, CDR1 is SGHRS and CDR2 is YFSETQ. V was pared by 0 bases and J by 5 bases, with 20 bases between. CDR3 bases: TGCGCCAGCAGCTTGGCTCGCGGCGGGGTAGGAGGGGAGACCCAGTACTTC. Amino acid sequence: CASSLARGGVGGETQYF.

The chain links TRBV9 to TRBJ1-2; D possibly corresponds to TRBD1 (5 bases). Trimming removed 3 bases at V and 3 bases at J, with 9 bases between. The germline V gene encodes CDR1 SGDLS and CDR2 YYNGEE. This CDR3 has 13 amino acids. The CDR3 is CASSASTDYGYTF. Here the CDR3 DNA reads TGTGCCAGCAGCGCATCGACAGACTATGGCTACACCTTC.